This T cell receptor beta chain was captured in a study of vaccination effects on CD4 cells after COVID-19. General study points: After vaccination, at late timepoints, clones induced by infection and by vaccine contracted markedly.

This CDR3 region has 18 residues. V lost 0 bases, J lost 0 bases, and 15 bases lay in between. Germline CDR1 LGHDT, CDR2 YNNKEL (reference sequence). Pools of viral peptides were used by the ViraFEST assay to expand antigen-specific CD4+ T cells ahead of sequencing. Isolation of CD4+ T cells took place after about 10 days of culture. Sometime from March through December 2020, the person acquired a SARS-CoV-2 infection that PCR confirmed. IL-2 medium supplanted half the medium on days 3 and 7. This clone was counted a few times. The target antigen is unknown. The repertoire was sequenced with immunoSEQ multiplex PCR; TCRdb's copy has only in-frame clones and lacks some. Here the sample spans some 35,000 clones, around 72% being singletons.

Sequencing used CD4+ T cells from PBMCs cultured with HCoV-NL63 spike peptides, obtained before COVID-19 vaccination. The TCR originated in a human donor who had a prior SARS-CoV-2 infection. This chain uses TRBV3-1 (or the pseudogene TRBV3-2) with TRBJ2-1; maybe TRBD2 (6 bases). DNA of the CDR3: TGTGCCAGCAGCCAAGATCGACTAGTAGTCTACTCCTACAATGAGCAGTTCTTC. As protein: CASSQDRLVVYSYNEQFF.